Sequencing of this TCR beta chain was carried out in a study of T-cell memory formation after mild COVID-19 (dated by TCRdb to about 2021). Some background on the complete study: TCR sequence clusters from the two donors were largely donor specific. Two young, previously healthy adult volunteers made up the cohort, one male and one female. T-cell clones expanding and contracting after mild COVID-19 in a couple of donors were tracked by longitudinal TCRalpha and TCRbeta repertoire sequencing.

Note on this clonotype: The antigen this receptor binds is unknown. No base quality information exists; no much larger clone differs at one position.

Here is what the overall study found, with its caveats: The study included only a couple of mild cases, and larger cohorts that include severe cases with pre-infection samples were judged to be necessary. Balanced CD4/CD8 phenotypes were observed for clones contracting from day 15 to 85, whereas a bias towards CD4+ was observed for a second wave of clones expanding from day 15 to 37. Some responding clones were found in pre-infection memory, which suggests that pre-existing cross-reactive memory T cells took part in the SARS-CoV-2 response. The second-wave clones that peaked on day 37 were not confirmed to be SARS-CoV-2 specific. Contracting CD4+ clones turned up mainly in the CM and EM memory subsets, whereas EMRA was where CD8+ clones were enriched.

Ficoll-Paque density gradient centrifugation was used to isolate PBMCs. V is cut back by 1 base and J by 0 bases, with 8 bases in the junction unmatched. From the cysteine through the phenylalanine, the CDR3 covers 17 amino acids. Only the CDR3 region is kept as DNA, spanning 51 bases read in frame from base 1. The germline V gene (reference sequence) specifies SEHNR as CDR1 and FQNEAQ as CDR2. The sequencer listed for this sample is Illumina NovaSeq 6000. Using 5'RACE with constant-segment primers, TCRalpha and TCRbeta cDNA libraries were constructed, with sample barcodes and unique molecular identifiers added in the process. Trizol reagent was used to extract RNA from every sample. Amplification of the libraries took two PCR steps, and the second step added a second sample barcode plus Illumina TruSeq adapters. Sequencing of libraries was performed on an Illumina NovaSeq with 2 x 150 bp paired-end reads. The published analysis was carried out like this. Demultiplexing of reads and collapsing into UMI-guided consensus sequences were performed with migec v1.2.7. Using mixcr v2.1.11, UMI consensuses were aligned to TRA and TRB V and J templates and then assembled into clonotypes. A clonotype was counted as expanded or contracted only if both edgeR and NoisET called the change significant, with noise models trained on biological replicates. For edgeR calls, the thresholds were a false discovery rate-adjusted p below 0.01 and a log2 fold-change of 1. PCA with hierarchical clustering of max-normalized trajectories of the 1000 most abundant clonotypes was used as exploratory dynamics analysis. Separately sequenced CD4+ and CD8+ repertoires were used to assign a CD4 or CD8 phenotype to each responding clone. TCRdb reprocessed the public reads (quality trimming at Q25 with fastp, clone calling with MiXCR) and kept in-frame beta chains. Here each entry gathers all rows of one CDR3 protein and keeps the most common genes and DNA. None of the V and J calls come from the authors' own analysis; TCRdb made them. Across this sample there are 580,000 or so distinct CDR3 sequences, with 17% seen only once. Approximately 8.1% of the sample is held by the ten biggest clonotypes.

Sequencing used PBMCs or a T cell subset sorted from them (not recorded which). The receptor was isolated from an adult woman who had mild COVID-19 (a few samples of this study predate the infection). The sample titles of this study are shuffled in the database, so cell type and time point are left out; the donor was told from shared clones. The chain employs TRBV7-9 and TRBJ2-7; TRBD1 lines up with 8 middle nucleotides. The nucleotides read TGTGCCAGCAGCTTAGTAGGACAGGGAAAGAACTCCTACGAGCAGTACTTC. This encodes CASSLVGQGKNSYEQYF.